Below, 26 T cell receptor beta chains from the same sample are listed, as sequenced in a study of shared clonotypes between healthy human individuals. Sequencing used immunoSEQ multiplex PCR; TCRdb keeps in-frame clones, though not all of them. The sample includes fewer than 600,000 clones, over 60% of them seen just once. Specimen: PBMCs. These receptors all stem from a woman between 40 and 55 years old in good health. Some clones in this sample may be carry-over from other donors' samples.

This clone has a single count. The J gene is TRBJ2-3, the V gene TRBV20-1; D remains ambiguous. This CDR3 has 11 residues. V was pared by 6 bases and J by 2 bases, with 6 bases between. Germline V CDR1 and CDR2: DFQATT, SNEGSKA (reference sequence). The CDR3 spells CSAPNTDTQYF. The CDR3 DNA follows: TGCAGTGCACCTAACACAGATACGCAGTATTTT.

This sequence joins TRBV7-3 and TRBJ1-1; D ambiguous. The CDR3 has 16 amino acids. V dropped 0 bases and J dropped 1 base, with 12 bases sitting between them. Germline V gives CDR1 SGHTA, CDR2 FQGTGA. The CDR3 region is CASSLTVGLPNTEAFF. The CDR3 coding sequence is TGTGCCAGCAGCTTAACGGTGGGGTTACCGAACACTGAAGCTTTCTTT.

The chain employs TRBV4-1 and TRBJ1-2, with no clear D. From germline, CDR1 is MGHRA and CDR2 YSYEKL. This CDR3 comprises 14 residues. V was cut by 0 bases and J by 7 bases, with 12 bases left in between. CDR3: CASSQDQQYGGYTF. The CDR3 nucleotides read TGCGCCAGCAGCCAAGATCAACAGTATGGTGGCTACACCTTC.

V gene TRBV5-1 combines with J gene TRBJ1-1; 7 nucleotides match TRBD1. Germline CDR1 is SGHRS and CDR2 is YFSETQ. V was pared by 4 bases and J by 9 bases, with 15 bases of the junction left unmatched. The CDR3 has 15 residues. The CDR3 DNA follows: TGCGCCAGCAGCCAATCCGGTCTTACAGGGGATAAAGCTTTCTTT. Its translation is CASSQSGLTGDKAFF.

This clone occurred once. This chain uses TRBV6-1 with TRBJ2-2; D is uncertain. V was shortened by 7 bases and J by 1 base, with 7 bases between the two germline ends. Per the germline V gene, CDR1 is MNHNS and CDR2 is SASEGT. The CDR3 is 13 residues long. CDR3 sequence reads: CASTIRNTGELFF. In nucleotides, the CDR3 is TGTGCCAGCACCATCCGGAACACCGGGGAGCTGTTTTTT.

V and J are TRBV5-1 and TRBJ2-1; 8 bases line up with TRBD2. V was clipped by 4 bases and J by 6 bases; unmatched bases: 18. Looked up from germline, CDR1 is SGHRS and CDR2 is YFSETQ. CDR3 length equals 18 residues. CDR3 nucleotides: TGCGCCAGCAGCGTACAACCCCGGGGACTAGTAATCTTCAATGAGCAGTTCTTC. It yields the protein CASSVQPRGLVIFNEQFF.

Regarding this clone: It is likely a read error: a sequence one base away is far more abundant. DNA for the CDR3: TGTGCCTGGGGGTTGGGCAGGGTTTTCCAAGAGACCCAGCACTTC. It yields the protein CAWGLGRVFQETQHF. The genes are TRBV30 and TRBJ2-5; D is possibly TRBD1 (5 bases). CDR3 size: 15 residues. The germline V gene has CDR1 GTSNPN and CDR2 SVGIG (reference sequence).

The chain employs TRBV27 and TRBJ2-5; D is perhaps TRBD1 or TRBD2 (5 bases each). With 3 bases removed from V and 2 bases from J, the gap between germline ends came to 10 bases. Germline values: CDR1 MNHEY, CDR2 SMNVEV (reference sequence). The CDR3 extends over 14 amino acids. The CDR3 loop reads CASSFSGRQETQYF. Here the CDR3 DNA reads TGTGCCAGCAGTTTTTCGGGACGGCAAGAGACCCAGTACTTC.

Notes on this clone: The sample carries other DNA sequences with the same CDR3. The gene calls are TRBV5-1 and TRBJ2-7, with a possible D match to TRBD2 (5 bases). Germline CDR1 and CDR2: SGHRS and YFSETQ. With 0 bases removed from V and 3 bases from J, the gap between germline ends came to 13 bases. This CDR3 region has 15 residues. The CDR3 protein is CASSLVGVTNYEQYF. The DNA of the CDR3 is TGCGCCAGCAGCTTGGTCGGGGTAACCAACTACGAGCAGTACTTC.

To note about this clone: This is likely an artifact of a read error, given a far larger clone one base away. The sample contains more than one DNA sequence encoding this CDR3. The chain recombines TRBV7-2 with TRBJ2-2; D is uncertain. Between the trimmed V and J ends, which lost 2 bases and 5 bases, there was a span of 9 bases. Looked up from germline, CDR1 is SGHTA and CDR2 is FQGNSA. There are 14 residues in the CDR3. In nucleotides, the CDR3 is TGTGCCAGCAGCTTATTCAGGAATACCGGGGAGCTGTTTTTT. Translation gives CASSLFRNTGELFF.

The genes are TRBV30 and TRBJ1-2; 8 bases are shared with TRBD1. The junction had 13 bases not matched to a gene; V was cut back by 2 bases and J by 8 bases. The CDR3 is made up of 15 amino acids. Germline loops: CDR1 GTSNPN, CDR2 SVGIG (reference sequence). The CDR3 nucleotides read TGTGCCTGGAGTCCCGACAGGGGAAGCGGCGAGGGCTACACCTTC. It translates to CAWSPDRGSGEGYTF. Variable domain in full (rest from reference TRBV30 and TRBJ1-2): SQTIHQWPATLVQPVGSPLSLECTVEGTSNPNLYWYRQAAGRGLQLLFYSVGIGQISSEVPQNLSASRPQDRQFILSSKKLLLSDSGFYLCAWSPDRGSGEGYTFGSGTRLTVV.

The V gene is TRBV30, the J gene TRBJ2-7, with D possibly TRBD2 on 6 matching bases. The V and J ends lost 0 bases and 2 bases respectively, with 14 bases between them. The CDR3 totals 15 residues. Germline CDR1 reads GTSNPN; CDR2 reads SVGIG (reference sequence). The CDR3 loop is CAWSVGGTVAYEQYF. In DNA form, the CDR3 reads TGTGCCTGGAGTGTCGGGGGAACGGTGGCCTACGAGCAGTACTTC.

The chain links TRBV7-8 to TRBJ1-2; D perhaps matches TRBD1 (5 bases). The ends were cut back, 1 base at V and 8 bases at J, with 23 bases in the middle. From germline, CDR1 is SGHVS and CDR2 FQNEAQ. This CDR3 comprises 17 residues. CDR3: CASSLERTGASRRGYTF. CDR3 DNA sequence: TGTGCCAGCAGCTTAGAGCGTACAGGAGCTTCGCGAAGGGGCTACACCTTC.

As for this clone: It is likely a read error: a sequence one base away is far more abundant. This chain links TRBV5-1 with TRBJ1-3; possibly TRBD1 for D (6 bases). Per the germline V gene, CDR1 is SGHRS and CDR2 is YFSETQ. The CDR3 is 15 amino acids. The chain's CDR3 is CAGSLDRTAGNTIYF. CDR3 bases: TGCGCCGGCAGCTTGGACCGGACAGCTGGAAACACCATATATTTT.

A single count supports this clone. The identical CDR3 is also encoded by other nucleotide sequences in the sample. The gene calls are TRBV18 and TRBJ2-1, with 7 bases matching TRBD2. Per the germline V gene, CDR1 is KGHSH and CDR2 is LQKENI. This CDR3 has 15 amino acids. The junction had 3 bases not matched to a gene; V was cut back by 0 bases and J by 4 bases. The chain's CDR3 is CASSPPGRGYNEQFF. The CDR3 DNA is TGTGCCAGCTCACCACCGGGGAGGGGTTACAATGAGCAGTTCTTC.

V is TRBV6-1 and J is TRBJ2-5, with 10 bases aligning to TRBD1. The CDR3 is 14 residues long. Looked up from germline, CDR1 is MNHNS and CDR2 is SASEGT. With 6 bases clipped from V and 2 bases from J, the junction kept 3 bases outside the gene matches. The CDR3 DNA reads TGTGCCAGCAGGGGGACAGGGGTTCAAGAGACCCAGTACTTC. This translates into CASRGTGVQETQYF.

The chain uses TRBV5-1 and TRBJ1-2; possible D gene TRBD1, 6 bases. V was trimmed by 4 bases and J by 0 bases, leaving 13 bases between them. This CDR3 spans 15 amino acids. Germline CDR1 reads SGHRS; CDR2 reads YFSETQ. CDR3 loop: CASSPEGTTNYGYTF. In nucleotides, the CDR3 is TGCGCCAGCAGCCCGGAGGGGACAACTAACTATGGCTACACCTTC.

This chain joins TRBV5-4 and TRBJ2-5; D may match TRBD1 or TRBD2 (5 bases each). V was trimmed by 6 bases and J by 0 bases, leaving 15 bases between them. The V gene's germline CDR1 is SGHNT and CDR2 YYREEE (reference sequence). The CDR3 covers 15 residues. The DNA of the CDR3 is TGTGCCAGCAAGGGGCCCGGACTCGACCAAGAGACCCAGTACTTC. Protein sequence: CASKGPGLDQETQYF.

The chain carries TRBV5-1 and TRBJ2-7, with D perhaps matching TRBD1 (5 bases). Trimming stripped 0 bases from V and 1 base from J, with 17 bases between. The CDR3 loop spans 17 amino acids. CDR1 and CDR2 from the germline V gene are SGHRS and YFSETQ. This CDR3 is CASSLGIPGRISYEQYF. CDR3 in DNA: TGCGCCAGCAGCTTGGGCATCCCAGGGCGAATTTCCTACGAGCAGTACTTC.

The V and J genes are TRBV4-1 and TRBJ1-2; weak D call: TRBD1 (5 bases). The CDR3 is 14 residues long. Germline CDR1 reads MGHRA; CDR2 reads YSYEKL. Trimming took off 3 bases at V and 2 bases at J, with 10 bases between the two ends. CDR3 protein: CASSQFSGNYGYTF. Written as DNA, the CDR3 is TGCGCCAGCAGCCAGTTCTCAGGGAACTATGGCTACACCTTC.

The chain has TRBV5-1 and TRBJ2-7; TRBD2 matches 7 bases. Germline CDR1 reads SGHRS; CDR2 reads YFSETQ. Trimming took 0 bases from V and 5 from J; bases not matched to a gene: 8. The CDR3 spans 15 residues. The CDR3 bases are TGCGCCAGCAGCTTGGAGGGTAGCGGGTTCGACGAGCAGTACTTC. Translated, it gives CASSLEGSGFDEQYF.

This clone was counted at least ten times. The chain links TRBV19 to TRBJ1-1; unclear D gene. CDR3 length equals 13 residues. Trimming removed 5 bases at V and 3 bases at J, with 10 bases between. Germline assignment: CDR1 LNHDA and CDR2 SQIVND (reference sequence). In DNA form, the CDR3 reads TGTGCCAGTAGTCCCCGTCGTGACACTGAAGCTTTCTTT. Encoded protein: CASSPRRDTEAFF.

As regards this clone: A far larger clone is one nucleotide away, so this likely arose from a read error. The chain uses TRBV7-8 and TRBJ1-1; D may be TRBD1 (5 bases). CDR1 is SGHVS and CDR2 is FQNEAQ in the germline V gene. CDR3 length: 14 residues. The CDR3 bases are TGTGCCAGCAGCTTACAGGGAGGTATCACTGAAGCTTCCTTT. This sequence encodes CASSLQGGITEASF.

The J gene is TRBJ2-7, the V gene TRBV7-8; D is perhaps TRBD1 (6 bases). V lost 4 bases and J lost 0, with 16 bases in between. This CDR3 region has 16 residues. Germline V CDR1 and CDR2: SGHVS, FQNEAQ. The CDR3 here is CASSSRTATSSYEQYF. The CDR3 DNA reads TGTGCCAGCAGCTCACGGACAGCGACGAGCTCCTACGAGCAGTACTTC.

Notes on this clone: Other DNA sequences from this sample encode an identical CDR3 as well. This chain connects TRBV28 to TRBJ1-1; weak D call: TRBD1 (5 bases). Germline CDR1 MDHEN, CDR2 SYDVKM. V lost 1 base and J lost 4, with 7 bases in between. CDR3 length equals 13 residues. The CDR3 DNA follows: TGTGCCAGCAGTTTATCCGGGGGCACTGAAGCTTTCTTT. This codes for CASSLSGGTEAFF.

There are a few counts of this clone. V gene TRBV29-1 combines with J gene TRBJ1-2, with 10 bases matching TRBD1. Trimming at V came to 0 bases and at J to 5 bases, leaving 6 bases not matched to a gene. The germline V gene encodes CDR1 SQVTM and CDR2 ANQGSEA. The CDR3 spans 15 residues. The CDR3 bases are TGCAGCGTTGAAGACCGGGACAGGGGCATTTATGGCTACACCTTC. This encodes CSVEDRDRGIYGYTF.